This entry is about one T cell receptor (beta chain). Its antigen is not identified. TCRdb re-called the 5' RACE reads and shows each CDR3 protein once, DNA omitted. Its listing shows 150,000 to 200,000 distinct CDR3 sequences. This record comes from a study of monozygotic twins with inflammatory bowel disease. Germline CDR1 reads SQVTM; CDR2 reads ANQGSEA. CDR3 length: 16 amino acids. Whole-study findings and limits: The data offered no way to tell different T cell subtypes apart.

Material for sequencing was blood. This chain links TRBV29-1 with TRBJ2-6. This sequence originates from a human donor with ulcerative colitis or Crohn's disease, or a healthy co-twin of an affected twin (not recorded which). This chain's CDR3 is CSVVLSVGTGANVLTF.